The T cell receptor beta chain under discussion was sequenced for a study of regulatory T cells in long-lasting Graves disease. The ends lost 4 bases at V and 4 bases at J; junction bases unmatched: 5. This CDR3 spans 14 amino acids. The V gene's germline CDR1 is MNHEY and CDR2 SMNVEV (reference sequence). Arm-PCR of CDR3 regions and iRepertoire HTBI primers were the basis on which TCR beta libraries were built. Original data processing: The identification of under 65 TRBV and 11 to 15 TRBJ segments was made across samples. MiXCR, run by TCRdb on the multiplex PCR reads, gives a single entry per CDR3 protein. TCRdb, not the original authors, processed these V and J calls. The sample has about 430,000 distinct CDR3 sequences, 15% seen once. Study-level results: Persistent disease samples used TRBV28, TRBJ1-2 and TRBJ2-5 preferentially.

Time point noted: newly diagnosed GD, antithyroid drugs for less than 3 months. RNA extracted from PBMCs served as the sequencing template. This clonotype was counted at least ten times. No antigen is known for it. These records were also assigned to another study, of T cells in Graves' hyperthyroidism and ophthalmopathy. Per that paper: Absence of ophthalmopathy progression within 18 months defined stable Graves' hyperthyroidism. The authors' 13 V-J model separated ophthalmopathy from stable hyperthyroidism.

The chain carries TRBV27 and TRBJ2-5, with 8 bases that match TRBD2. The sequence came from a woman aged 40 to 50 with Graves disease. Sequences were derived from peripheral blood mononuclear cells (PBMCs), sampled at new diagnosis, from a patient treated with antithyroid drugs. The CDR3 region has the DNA TGTGCCAGCAGTTCGGTCGGGAGGGGAGAGACCCAGTACTTC. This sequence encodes CASSSVGRGETQYF.